This T cell receptor (beta chain) was identified in a study of blood T cell repertoires in COVID-19. For the study at large: COVID-19 samples from acute and convalescent phases originated in the United States, Italy and Spain. T cells, B-cell-depleted T cells, or PBMCs supplied cDNA or gDNA.

As originally analysed: Amplifying reference gene primers gave estimates of nucleated cell counts. Clones were read by immunoSEQ multiplex PCR, and TCRdb kept only the in-frame ones, dropping some. That table furnishes V, J and clone size, whereas the DNA furnished D and trimming. The sample contains some 160,000 clones, around 90% of which appear only once. Trimming removed 4 bases from V and 6 bases from J, with 15 bases in between. Germline V lookup: CDR1 LGHDT, CDR2 YNNKEL (reference sequence). The CDR3 runs 14 residues. The specimen was peripheral blood. The rearrangement joins TRBV3-1 (or the pseudogene TRBV3-2) to TRBJ2-5; a possible D gene is TRBD2 (5 bases). This clonotype originated in a man aged 55 to 70 with acute or convalescent COVID-19. The CDR3 DNA follows: TGTGCCAGCAGCCCGTGGGGAGTTCCGAAGACCCAGTACTTC. As protein: CASSPWGVPKTQYF.